These 2 T cell receptor beta chains came from one sample sequenced in a study of radiation and T cells in renal cell carcinoma. Data came from immunoSEQ multiplex PCR; TCRdb stores just in-frame clones and leaves some out. Of over 45,000 clones in the sample, approximately 84% were seen once. Noted time point: baseline pretreatment blood. Sample treatment: 15 Gy SBRT to primary tumor, nephrectomy 4 weeks later. This sample comprised blood, obtained from a patient whose treatment included radiotherapy and nephrectomy. All receptors come from a man aged 55 to 69 with renal cell carcinoma.

Judged by abundance, this clone is medium-sized (0.01 to 0.1%). The chain couples TRBV29-1 to TRBJ1-5; 9 positions match TRBD1. Germline loops: CDR1 SQVTM, CDR2 ANQGSEA. The CDR3 length is 15 residues. The junction had 5 bases not matched to a gene; V was cut back by 4 bases and J by 1 base. CDR3 region: CSVGQGQGSNQPQHF. The CDR3 bases are TGCAGCGTTGGTCAGGGACAGGGAAGCAATCAGCCCCAGCATTTT.

This rearrangement joins TRBV7-9 to TRBJ1-2; possible D gene TRBD1, 6 bases. The germline gives CDR1 SEHNR, CDR2 FQNEAQ (reference sequence). The CDR3 is 15 amino acids. Trimming shortened V by 4 bases and J by 1 base, and 13 bases separated the two germline ends. CDR3 in DNA: TGTGCCAGCAGCTCAACAGGGTACTATAACTATGGCTACACCTTC. As protein: CASSSTGYYNYGYTF.